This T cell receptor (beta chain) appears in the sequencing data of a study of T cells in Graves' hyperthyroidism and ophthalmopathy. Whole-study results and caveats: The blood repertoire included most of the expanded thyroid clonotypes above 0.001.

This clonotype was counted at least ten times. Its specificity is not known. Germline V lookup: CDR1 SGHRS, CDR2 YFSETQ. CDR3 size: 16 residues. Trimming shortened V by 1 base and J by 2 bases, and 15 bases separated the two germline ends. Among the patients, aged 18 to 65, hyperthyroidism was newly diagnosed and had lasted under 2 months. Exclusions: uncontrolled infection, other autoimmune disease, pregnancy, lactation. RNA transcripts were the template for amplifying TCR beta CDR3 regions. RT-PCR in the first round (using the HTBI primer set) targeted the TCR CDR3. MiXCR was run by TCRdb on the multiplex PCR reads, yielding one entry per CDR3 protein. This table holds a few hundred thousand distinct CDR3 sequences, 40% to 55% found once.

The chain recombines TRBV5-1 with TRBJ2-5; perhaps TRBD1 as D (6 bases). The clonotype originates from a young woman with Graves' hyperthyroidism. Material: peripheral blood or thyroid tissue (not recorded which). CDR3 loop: CASSLWGPGRQETQYF. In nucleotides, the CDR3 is TGCGCCAGCAGCTTGTGGGGGCCAGGTAGACAAGAGACCCAGTACTTC.